This record looks at one T cell receptor (beta chain) sequence and its context. The sample is drawn from a study of CD8+ T cells in alopecia areata. As for the study in general: Treated individuals took tofacitinib by mouth, 5 to 10 mg twice daily. Affected scalp percentage determined the severity score of treated patients.

As to treatment: oral pan-JAK inhibitor, 5-10 mg twice daily. Alopecia areata patients provided lesional scalp punch biopsies and peripheral blood, both collected for the study. The CDR3 is made up of 16 amino acids. Trimming pared 2 bases from V and 0 bases from J, leaving 11 bases between. CDR1 is MGHRA, CDR2 YSYEKL, per germline. RNA extraction was followed by reverse transcription into cDNA, which acted as the sequencing template. TCRdb's table, derived via immunoSEQ multiplex PCR, lists solely in-frame clones and lacks some. The sample has approximately 150,000 clones, 58% seen once. The chain combines TRBV4-1 with TRBJ2-1, with TRBD2 as a possible D gene (6 bases). Specimen: CD4+ T cells sorted from blood, collected at approximately week 55, from a patient treated with tofacitinib. This clonotype was sampled from a human donor with alopecia areata. CDR3 sequence (DNA): TGCGCCAGCAGCCAACTAGCGCGAAGCTCCTACAATGAGCAGTTCTTC. Amino acid sequence: CASSQLARSSYNEQFF.